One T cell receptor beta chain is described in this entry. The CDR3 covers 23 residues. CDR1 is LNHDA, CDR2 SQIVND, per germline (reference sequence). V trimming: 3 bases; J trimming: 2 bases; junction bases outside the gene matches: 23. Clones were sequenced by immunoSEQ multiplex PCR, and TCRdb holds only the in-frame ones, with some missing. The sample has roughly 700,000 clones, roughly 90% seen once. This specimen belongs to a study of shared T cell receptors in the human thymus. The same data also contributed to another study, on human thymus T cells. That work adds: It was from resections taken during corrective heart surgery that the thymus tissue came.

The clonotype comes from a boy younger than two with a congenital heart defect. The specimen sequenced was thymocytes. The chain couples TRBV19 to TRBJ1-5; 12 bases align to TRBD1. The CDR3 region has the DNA TGTGCCAGTAGTATTGTTCCAAAACCACGGGACAGGGGGCATAGGAACGGCAATCAGCCCCAGCATTTT. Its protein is CASSIVPKPRDRGHRNGNQPQHF.